Sequencing of this T cell receptor (beta chain) was carried out in a study of T cell responses to AZD1222 COVID-19 vaccine (dated by TCRdb to the early 2020s). For context, the study as a whole: AZD1222 recipients with second doses at about 4 weeks or about 12 weeks were pooled, because spike-specific TCR depth and breadth did not differ between schedules. TCR sequencing covered over 230 trial participants: around 210 given two doses of AZD1222 and 26 given two doses of MenACWY control vaccine. Trial participants were enrolled by age into 18-55, 56-69 and 70-plus year subgroups, with roughly 160, 29 and 62 TCR-sequenced participants respectively.

The germline V gene (reference sequence) specifies SEHNR as CDR1 and FQNEAQ as CDR2. The junction shows trimming of 1 base on V and 0 bases on J, plus 7 bases between the germline ends. Including the terminal cysteine and phenylalanine, the CDR3 comprises 15 residues. CDR3 DNA is the only sequence kept; it has 45 bases, read in frame from the first base. The CDR3 regions of human TCRbeta chains were analyzed by immunosequencing. Turning to the authors' computational methods: TCRs in the repertoires were compared against a reference library of SARS-CoV-2-specific TCRs that had been generated with the MIRA antigen-specificity platform. Breadth meant the fraction of unique TCRs that were SARS-CoV-2-associated, whereas depth meant the fraction of total T cells that were SARS-CoV-2-associated. Using the MIRA data, every spike-specific TCR was mapped to the spike region that the TCR reacted to and assigned to either a CD4 or a CD8 class. Log10-transformed breadth and depth values were compared by one-way ANOVA with Sidak's multiple comparisons tests. This immuneACCESS table, as held by TCRdb, lists in-frame sequences with V and J called but not all clones. Of the missing ones, under half trace to an unresolved V gene in checked studies; the others have no known cause. The DNA gave D and trimming, while V, J and clone size come from that table. In all, the sample holds about 76,000 clones, and around nine tenths of those were seen once. The ten largest clones add up to 4.2% of the sample.

Overall study results and their limits: Participants were mostly white British, with more females than males. The authors suggested clonal diversity may have been underestimated. Conclusions about previously exposed vaccinees were limited because only a handful of AZD1222 recipients were SARS-CoV-2 seropositive at baseline. A significant rise in spike-specific TCR breadth and depth was observed after two AZD1222 doses relative to day 0 and relative to MenACWY recipients. Reportedly, close to half of the unique spike-specific TCRs recognized epitopes lying outside the regions that are mutated in the B.1.351 and B.1.1.7 variants. No day 14 peak-response samples were available, so repertoires were characterized only after the peak T cell response. CD4 TCRs associated with the vaccine covered the entire spike protein, and the dominant responses were in regions 160-218 and 743-854. In the small 56-69-year group, the increase in depth fell short of significance, most likely because of low power.

The time point label corresponds to: baseline before first vaccination. The vaccinee samples were drawn from two UK trials, COV001 and COV002, one of which was a single-blind randomized controlled phase 2/3 trial testing AZD1222 (ChAdOx1 nCoV-19) in healthy adults. For TCRbeta chain sequencing, PBMC samples were collected from trial participants at day 0 and at day 28 after the second dose. About this clone: Which antigen it targets is not known. Base qualities are not provided; no much larger clone lies one nucleotide away.

Recombination joined TRBV7-9 with TRBJ1-3, with the D gene not clear enough to name. The receptor's source is an adult in good health. This specimen consisted of peripheral blood, obtained on day 0 of AZD1222 vaccination. CDR3 sequence: CASSLGRSSGNTIYF. The DNA sequence reads TGTGCCAGCAGCTTAGGCAGAAGCTCTGGAAACACCATATATTTT.